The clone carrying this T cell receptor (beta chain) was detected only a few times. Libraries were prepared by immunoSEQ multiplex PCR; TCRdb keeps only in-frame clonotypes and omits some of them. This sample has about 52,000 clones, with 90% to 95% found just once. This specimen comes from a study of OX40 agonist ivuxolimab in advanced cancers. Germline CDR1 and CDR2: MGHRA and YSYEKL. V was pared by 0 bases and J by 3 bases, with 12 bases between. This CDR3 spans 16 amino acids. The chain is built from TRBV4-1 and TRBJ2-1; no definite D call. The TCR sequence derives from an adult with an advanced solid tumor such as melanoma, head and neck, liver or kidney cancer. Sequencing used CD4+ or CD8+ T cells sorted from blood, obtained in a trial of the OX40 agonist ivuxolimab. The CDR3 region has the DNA TGCGCCAGCAGCCAAGATCCGTACAGATTCTACAATGAGCAGTTCTTC. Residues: CASSQDPYRFYNEQFF.